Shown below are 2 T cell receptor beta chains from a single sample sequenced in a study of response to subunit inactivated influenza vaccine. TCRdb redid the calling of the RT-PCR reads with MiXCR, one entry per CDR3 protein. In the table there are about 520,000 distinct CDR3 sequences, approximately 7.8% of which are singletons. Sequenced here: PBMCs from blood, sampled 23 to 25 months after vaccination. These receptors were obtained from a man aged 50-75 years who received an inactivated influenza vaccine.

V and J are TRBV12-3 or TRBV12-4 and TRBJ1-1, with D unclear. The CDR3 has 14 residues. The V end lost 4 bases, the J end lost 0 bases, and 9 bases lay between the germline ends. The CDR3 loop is CASSWGSMNTEAFF. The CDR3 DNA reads TGTGCCAGCAGTTGGGGATCCATGAACACTGAAGCTTTCTTT.

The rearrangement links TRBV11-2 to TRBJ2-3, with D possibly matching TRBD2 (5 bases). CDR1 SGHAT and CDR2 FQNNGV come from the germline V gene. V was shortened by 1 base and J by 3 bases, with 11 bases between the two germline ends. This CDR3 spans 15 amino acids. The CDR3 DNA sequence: TGTGCCAGCAGCTTAGTGTTCGAGGGTACAGATACGCAGTATTTT. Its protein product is CASSLVFEGTDTQYF. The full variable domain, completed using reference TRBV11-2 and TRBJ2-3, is EAGVAQSPRYKIIEKRQSVAFWCNPISGHATLYWYQQILGQGPKLLIQFQNNGVVDDSQLPKDRFSAERLKGVDSTLKIQPAKLEDSAVYLCASSLVFEGTDTQYFGPGTRLTVL.